The rows below give T cell receptor beta chains drawn from one sample of a study of TIL therapy for anti-PD-1-resistant metastatic lung cancer. This table comes from immunoSEQ multiplex PCR, and its TCRdb copy is limited to in-frame clones, with some not included. The table shows about 49,000 clones, with roughly 78% occurring only once. The specimen was blood, collected at baseline. These receptors were obtained from an older man with non-small cell lung cancer. CDR3s include the opening cysteine and the closing phenylalanine or tryptophan. Each record gives: J gene, V gene, clone size, D gene, CDR3 protein, CDR3 DNA. The D gene is left open where the match is weak. Clone size is given for some rows only: seen once, a few or many times, or a class if the clone is expanded.

TRBJ2-7,TRBV7-6,NA,NA,CASSLGSGASYEQYF,TGTGCCAGCAGCTTAGGGTCAGGGGCCTCCTACGAGCAGTACTTC
TRBJ1-5,TRBV28,few,TRBD1,CASNPGGGHQPQHF,TGTGCCAGCAACCCGGGAGGGGGCCATCAGCCCCAGCATTTT
TRBJ1-5,TRBV28,few,TRBD1,CASSPTGRAQHF,TGTGCCAGCAGTCCGACAGGGAGGGCCCAGCATTTT
TRBJ2-1,TRBV6-5,NA,TRBD2,CASSYGGSSMNEQFF,TGTGCCAGCAGTTACGGCGGGAGCTCGATGAATGAGCAGTTCTTC
TRBJ2-1,TRBV11-3,few,TRBD2,CASSFRDYNNEQFF,TGTGCCAGCAGCTTTAGGGACTACAATAATGAGCAGTTCTTC
TRBJ2-3,TRBV2,NA,NA,CASSGGNSLTDTQYF,TGTGCCAGCAGTGGGGGAAACAGTCTAACAGATACGCAGTATTTT
TRBJ2-3,TRBV2,NA,NA,CASSEAMSDTQYF,TGTGCCAGCAGTGAAGCGATGTCAGATACGCAGTATTTT
TRBJ1-2,TRBV28,NA,NA,CVSGDKVYGYTF,TGTGTATCGGGGGACAAAGTCTATGGCTACACCTTC
TRBJ2-4,TRBV7-3,NA,TRBD1,CASATRTGDAKNIQYF,TGTGCCAGCGCCACTCGGACAGGGGACGCCAAAAACATTCAGTACTTC
TRBJ2-1,TRBV18,NA,TRBD2,CASSPGLAGVSEQFF,TGTGCCAGCTCACCGGGACTAGCGGGAGTCAGTGAGCAGTTCTTC
TRBJ2-7,TRBV4-3,NA,NA,CASSQDFGRVYEQYF,TGCGCCAGCAGCCAAGATTTCGGCAGGGTCTACGAGCAGTACTTC
TRBJ2-1,TRBV11-2,NA,TRBD1,CASSLDRGGNEQFF,TGTGCCAGCAGCTTGGACAGGGGAGGTAATGAGCAGTTCTTC
TRBJ1-1,TRBV30,NA,NA,CAWSVKVQGPTEAFF,TGTGCCTGGAGTGTAAAAGTTCAGGGGCCAACTGAAGCTTTCTTT
TRBJ2-1,TRBV9,NA,NA,CASRKISGSSYNEQFF,TGTGCCAGCAGGAAGATTAGCGGTAGCTCCTACAATGAGCAGTTCTTC
TRBJ2-1,TRBV30,NA,NA,CAWMLRDLNEQFF,TGTGCCTGGATGCTCAGGGATTTAAATGAGCAGTTCTTC
TRBJ1-6,TRBV7-6,NA,NA,CASSLGSGTQALHF,TGTGCCAGCAGCTTAGGGTCCGGGACCCAAGCCCTCCACTTT
TRBJ2-7,TRBV5-1,NA,TRBD2,CASSLGTSGSFEQYF,TGCGCCAGCAGCTTGGGGACTAGCGGGAGTTTCGAGCAGTACTTC
TRBJ2-1,TRBV5-1,few,NA,CASSLVTSSNEQFF,TGCGCCAGCAGCTTGGTCACTAGCAGTAATGAGCAGTTCTTC
TRBJ2-1,TRBV11-3,NA,TRBD2,CASSLDLGLAVYNEQFF,TGTGCCAGCAGCTTAGATCTCGGGCTAGCGGTTTACAATGAGCAGTTCTTC
TRBJ2-1,TRBV11-3,NA,TRBD2,CASSLGLADYNEQFF,TGTGCCAGCAGCTTAGGCCTAGCGGACTACAATGAGCAGTTCTTC
TRBJ1-6,TRBV27,once,NA,CASSFGSSNNSPLHF,TGTGCCAGCAGTTTTGGAAGTAGCAATAATTCACCCCTCCACTTT
TRBJ1-5,TRBV30,NA,NA,CAWSVPYNQPQHF,TGTGCCTGGAGTGTCCCATACAATCAGCCCCAGCATTTT
TRBJ1-6,TRBV4-2,few,TRBD1,CASSQAGGYNSPLHF,TGTGCCAGCAGCCAAGCAGGGGGTTATAATTCACCCCTCCACTTT
TRBJ2-7,TRBV6-5,NA,NA,CASIYGSPPYEQYF,TGTGCCAGCATCTATGGGTCACCTCCCTACGAGCAGTACTTC
TRBJ2-1,TRBV27,many,NA,CASSLTLSSYNEQFF,TGTGCCAGCAGTTTGACCCTCAGCTCCTACAATGAGCAGTTCTTC
TRBJ2-1,TRBV6-1,NA,TRBD2,CASSKSGSYNEQFF,TGTGCCAGCAGTAAAAGCGGGAGCTACAATGAGCAGTTCTTC
TRBJ2-1,TRBV5-1,NA,NA,CASSSRVDNEQFF,TGCGCCAGCAGCTCCAGGGTAGACAATGAGCAGTTCTTC